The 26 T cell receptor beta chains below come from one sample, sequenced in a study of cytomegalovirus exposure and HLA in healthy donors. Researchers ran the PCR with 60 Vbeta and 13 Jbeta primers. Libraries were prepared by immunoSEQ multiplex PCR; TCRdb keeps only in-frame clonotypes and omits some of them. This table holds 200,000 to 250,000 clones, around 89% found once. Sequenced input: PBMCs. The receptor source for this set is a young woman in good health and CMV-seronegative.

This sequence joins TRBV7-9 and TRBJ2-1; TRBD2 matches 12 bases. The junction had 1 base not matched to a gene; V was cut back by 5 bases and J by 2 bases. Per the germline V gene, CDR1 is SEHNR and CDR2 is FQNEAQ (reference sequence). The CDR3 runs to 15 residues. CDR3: CASSRLAGAYNEQFF. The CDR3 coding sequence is TGTGCCAGCAGCCGACTAGCGGGAGCCTACAATGAGCAGTTCTTC.

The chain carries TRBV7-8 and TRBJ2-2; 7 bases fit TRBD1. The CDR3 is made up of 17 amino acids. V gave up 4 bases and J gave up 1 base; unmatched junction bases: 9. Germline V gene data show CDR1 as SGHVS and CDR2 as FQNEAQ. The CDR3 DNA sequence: TGTGCCAGCAGCTCCCACGGACAGGAAGGGAACACCGGGGAGCTGTTTTTT. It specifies CASSSHGQEGNTGELFF.

The chain's CDR3 is CASSLKTGAGNTIYF. The CDR3 nucleotides are TGTGCCAGCAGCCTAAAAACAGGGGCTGGAAACACCATATATTTT. V and J are TRBV7-3 and TRBJ1-3; TRBD1 matches 7 bases. Germline loops: CDR1 SGHTA, CDR2 FQGTGA. V lost 5 bases, J lost 2 bases, and 6 bases stayed unmatched. The CDR3 has 15 residues.

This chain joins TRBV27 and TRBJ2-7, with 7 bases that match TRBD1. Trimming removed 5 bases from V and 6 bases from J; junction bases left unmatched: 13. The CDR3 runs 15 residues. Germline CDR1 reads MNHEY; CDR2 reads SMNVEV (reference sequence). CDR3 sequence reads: CASSTQTGFWLEQYF. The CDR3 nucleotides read TGTGCCAGCAGTACCCAGACAGGGTTCTGGCTCGAGCAGTACTTC.

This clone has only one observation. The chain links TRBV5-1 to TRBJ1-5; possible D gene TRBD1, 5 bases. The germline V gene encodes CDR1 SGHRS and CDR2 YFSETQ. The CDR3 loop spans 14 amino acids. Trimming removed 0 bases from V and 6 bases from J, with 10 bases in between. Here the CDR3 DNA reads TGCGCCAGCAGCTTGGAAGGGCAGGGTCAGCCCCAGCATTTT. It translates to CASSLEGQGQPQHF.

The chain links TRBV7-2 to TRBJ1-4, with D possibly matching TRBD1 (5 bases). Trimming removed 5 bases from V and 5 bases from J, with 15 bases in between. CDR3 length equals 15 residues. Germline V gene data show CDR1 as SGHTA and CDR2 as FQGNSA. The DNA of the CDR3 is TGTGCCAGCAGCCCCCAAAGACAGCAAAATGAAAAACTGTTTTTT. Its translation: CASSPQRQQNEKLFF.

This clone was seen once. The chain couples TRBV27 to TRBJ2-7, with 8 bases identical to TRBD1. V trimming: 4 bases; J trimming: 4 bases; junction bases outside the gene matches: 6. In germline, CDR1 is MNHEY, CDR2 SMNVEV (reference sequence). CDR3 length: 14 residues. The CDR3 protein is CASSYSGGGYEQYF. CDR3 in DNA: TGTGCCAGCAGTTATTCAGGGGGCGGGTACGAGCAGTACTTC.

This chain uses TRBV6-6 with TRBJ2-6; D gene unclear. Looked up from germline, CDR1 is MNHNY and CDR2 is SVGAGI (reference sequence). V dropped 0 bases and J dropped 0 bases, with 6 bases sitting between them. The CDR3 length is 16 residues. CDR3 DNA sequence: TGTGCCAGCAGTTACTCAGCTAGCTCTGGGGCCAACGTCCTGACTTTC. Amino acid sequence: CASSYSASSGANVLTF.

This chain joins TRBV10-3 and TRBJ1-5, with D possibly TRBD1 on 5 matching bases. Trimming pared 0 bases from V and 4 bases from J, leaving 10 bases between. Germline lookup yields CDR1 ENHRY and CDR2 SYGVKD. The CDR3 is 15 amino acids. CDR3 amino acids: CAISESGQLNQPQHF. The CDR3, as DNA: TGTGCCATCAGTGAGTCGGGGCAACTAAATCAGCCCCAGCATTTT.

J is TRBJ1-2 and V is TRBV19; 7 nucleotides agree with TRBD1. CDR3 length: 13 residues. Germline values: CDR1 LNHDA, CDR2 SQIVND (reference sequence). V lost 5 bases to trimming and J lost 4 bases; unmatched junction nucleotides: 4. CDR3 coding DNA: TGTGCCAGTAGTTCAGGGACAGTCTATGGCTACACCTTC. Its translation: CASSSGTVYGYTF.

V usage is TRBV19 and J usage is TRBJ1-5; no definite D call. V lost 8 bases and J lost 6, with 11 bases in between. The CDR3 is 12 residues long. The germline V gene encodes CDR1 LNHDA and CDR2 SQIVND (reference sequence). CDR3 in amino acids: CASSMARQPQHF. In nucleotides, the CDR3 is TGTGCCAGTTCCATGGCCCGTCAGCCCCAGCATTTT.

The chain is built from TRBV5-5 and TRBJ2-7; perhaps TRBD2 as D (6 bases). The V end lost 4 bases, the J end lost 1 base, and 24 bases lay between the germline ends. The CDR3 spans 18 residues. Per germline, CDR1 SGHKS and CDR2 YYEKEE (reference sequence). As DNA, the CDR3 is TGTGCCAGCAGCCGAGGCCTACCGGGACTCGGCGATTCCTACGAGCAGTACTTC. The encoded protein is CASSRGLPGLGDSYEQYF.

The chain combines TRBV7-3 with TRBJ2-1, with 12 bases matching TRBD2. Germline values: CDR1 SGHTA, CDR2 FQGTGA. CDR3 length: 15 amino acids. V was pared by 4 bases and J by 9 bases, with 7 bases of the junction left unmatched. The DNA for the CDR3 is TGTGCCAGCAGCTCCCCGACTAGCGGGAGTACTGAGCAGTTCTTC. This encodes CASSSPTSGSTEQFF.

The CDR3 here is CASSKTTEYNSPLHF. The CDR3 DNA reads TGTGCCAGCAGTAAAACGACAGAGTATAATTCACCCCTCCACTTT. V is TRBV7-2 and J is TRBJ1-6; tentatively, D is TRBD1 (5 bases). Germline CDR1 SGHTA, CDR2 FQGNSA. The CDR3 runs to 15 residues. V lost 6 bases to trimming and J lost 4 bases, with 13 bases between them.

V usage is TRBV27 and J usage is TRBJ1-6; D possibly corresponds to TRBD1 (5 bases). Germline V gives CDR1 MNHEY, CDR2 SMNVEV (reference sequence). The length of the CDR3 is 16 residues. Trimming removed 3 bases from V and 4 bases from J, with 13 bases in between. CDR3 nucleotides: TGTGCCAGCAGTTTTGCGGGGGTATTGTATAATTCACCCCTCCACTTT. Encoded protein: CASSFAGVLYNSPLHF.

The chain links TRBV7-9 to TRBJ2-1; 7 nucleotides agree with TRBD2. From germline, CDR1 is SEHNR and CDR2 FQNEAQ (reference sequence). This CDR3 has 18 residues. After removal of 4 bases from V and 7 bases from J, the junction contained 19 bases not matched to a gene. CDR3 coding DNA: TGTGCCAGCAGCTCGACAATAGCGGGCCAATGGTCGGGGAATGAGCAGTTCTTC. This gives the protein CASSSTIAGQWSGNEQFF.

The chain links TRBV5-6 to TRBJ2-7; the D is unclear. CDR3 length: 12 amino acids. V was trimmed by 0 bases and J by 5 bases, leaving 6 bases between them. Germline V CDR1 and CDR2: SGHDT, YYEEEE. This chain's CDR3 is CASSLELNEQYF. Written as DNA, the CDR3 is TGTGCCAGCAGCTTGGAACTTAACGAGCAGTACTTC.

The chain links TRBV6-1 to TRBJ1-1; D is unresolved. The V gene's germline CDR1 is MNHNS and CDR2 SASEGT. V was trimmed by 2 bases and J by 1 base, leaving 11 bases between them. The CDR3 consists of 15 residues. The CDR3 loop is CASSELIVRNTEAFF. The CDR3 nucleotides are TGTGCCAGCAGTGAATTAATAGTACGGAACACTGAAGCTTTCTTT.

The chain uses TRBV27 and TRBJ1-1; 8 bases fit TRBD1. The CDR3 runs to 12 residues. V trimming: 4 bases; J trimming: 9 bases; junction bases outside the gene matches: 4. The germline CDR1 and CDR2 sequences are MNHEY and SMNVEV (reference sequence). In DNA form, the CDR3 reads TGTGCCAGCAGTTACAGGGGGTCCAAAGCTTTCTTT. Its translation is CASSYRGSKAFF.

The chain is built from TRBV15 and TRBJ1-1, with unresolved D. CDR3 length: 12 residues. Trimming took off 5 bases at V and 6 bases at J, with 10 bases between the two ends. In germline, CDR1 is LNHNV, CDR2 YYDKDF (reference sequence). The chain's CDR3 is CATSGTGAEAFF. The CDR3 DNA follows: TGTGCCACCAGCGGAACCGGGGCTGAAGCTTTCTTT.

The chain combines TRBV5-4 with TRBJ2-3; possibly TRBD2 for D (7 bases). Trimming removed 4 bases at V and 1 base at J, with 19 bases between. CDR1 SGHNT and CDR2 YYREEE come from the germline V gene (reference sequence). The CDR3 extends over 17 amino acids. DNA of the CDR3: TGTGCCAGCAGCCCGGATCTGCGGGGGCCACGCACAGATACGCAGTATTTT. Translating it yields CASSPDLRGPRTDTQYF.

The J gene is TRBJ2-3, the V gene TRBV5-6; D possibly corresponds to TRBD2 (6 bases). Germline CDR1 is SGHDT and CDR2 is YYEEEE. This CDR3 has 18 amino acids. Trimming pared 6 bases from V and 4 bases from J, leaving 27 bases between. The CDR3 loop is CASIIRVTSQNLPDTQYF. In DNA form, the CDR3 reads TGTGCCAGCATCATACGTGTTACTAGCCAGAATTTGCCAGATACGCAGTATTTT.

In nucleotides, the CDR3 is TGTGCAAGTCGCTTAGTTTGCCCCTATTTCGGAGGCCTCTCCTACAATGAGCAGTTCTTC. Encoded protein: CASRLVCPYFGGLSYNEQFF. This rearrangement joins TRBV12-2 to TRBJ2-1; the D call TRBD2 from the table was never checked on the DNA. TRBV12-2 is designated a pseudogene. This CDR3 contains 20 residues.

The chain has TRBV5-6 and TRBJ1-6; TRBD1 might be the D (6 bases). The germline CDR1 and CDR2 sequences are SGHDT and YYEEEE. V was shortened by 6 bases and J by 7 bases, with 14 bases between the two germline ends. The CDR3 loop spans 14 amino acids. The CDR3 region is CASNQDRTNSPLHF. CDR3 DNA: TGTGCCAGCAATCAGGACAGAACGAATTCACCCCTCCACTTT.

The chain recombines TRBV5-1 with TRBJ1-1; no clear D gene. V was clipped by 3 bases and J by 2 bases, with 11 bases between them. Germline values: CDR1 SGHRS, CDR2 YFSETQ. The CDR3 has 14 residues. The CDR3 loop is CASSSRTGNTEAFF. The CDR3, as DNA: TGCGCCAGCAGCTCGAGGACGGGAAACACTGAAGCTTTCTTT.

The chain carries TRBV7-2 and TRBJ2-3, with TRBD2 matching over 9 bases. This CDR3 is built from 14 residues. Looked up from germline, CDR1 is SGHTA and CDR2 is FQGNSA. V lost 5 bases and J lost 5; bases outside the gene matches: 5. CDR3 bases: TGTGCCAGCAGCCTGGGACTAGCTGGAGATACGCAGTATTTT. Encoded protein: CASSLGLAGDTQYF.